Shown below are 24 T cell receptor beta chains from a single sample sequenced in a study of vaccination effects on CD4 cells after COVID-19. Their specific antigens are unknown. Sequenced by immunoSEQ multiplex PCR; TCRdb stores in-frame clones only, minus some. The sample includes under 85,000 clones, 60% to 85% seen only once; the top ten take 0.85% to 1.3%. ViraFEST expansion of antigen-specific CD4+ T cells with viral peptide pools preceded sequencing. Cells that had been cultured for ten to eleven days were the source of isolated CD4+ T cells. As their vaccination, participants received two doses of either BNT162b2 or mRNA-1273. The sample in question was CD4+ T cells from PBMCs cultured with HCoV-OC43 spike peptides, obtained after COVID-19 vaccination. Subset described: HCoV-OC43 spike overlapping peptide pool stimulation. The receptors come from a human donor who received a COVID-19 vaccine.

The rearrangement joins TRBV19 to TRBJ1-5; D unclear. This CDR3 is 16 amino acids long. Germline loops: CDR1 LNHDA, CDR2 SQIVND (reference sequence). V was pared by 5 bases and J by 2 bases, with 16 bases between. CDR3 sequence: CASSPRISEGNQPQHF. The CDR3 bases are TGTGCCAGTAGTCCCCGTATAAGTGAGGGCAATCAGCCCCAGCATTTT.

This chain joins TRBV2 and TRBJ2-3; D is possibly TRBD1 (6 bases). The V end was cut by 6 bases, the J end by 5 bases, with 12 bases between. Germline values: CDR1 SNHLY, CDR2 FYNNEI. This CDR3 has 13 amino acids. CDR3 sequence (DNA): TGTGCCAGCAGCTCCAGCAGGGGAGATACGCAGTATTTT. It translates to CASSSSRGDTQYF.

CDR3 in amino acids: CATRDRGLDTGELFF. Written as DNA, the CDR3 is TGTGCCACCCGGGACAGGGGGCTGGATACCGGGGAGCTGTTTTTT. This rearrangement joins TRBV28 to TRBJ2-2; 12 positions match TRBD1. The CDR3 is made up of 15 amino acids. V lost 10 bases, J lost 5 bases, and 8 bases stayed unmatched. Germline CDR1 is MDHEN and CDR2 is SYDVKM.

The J gene is TRBJ1-1, the V gene TRBV5-1; D is uncertain. The CDR3 extends over 14 amino acids. Per the germline V gene, CDR1 is SGHRS and CDR2 is YFSETQ. Trimming took off 4 bases at V and 1 base at J, with 11 bases between the two ends. As DNA, the CDR3 is TGCGCCAGCAGCGTGACACCTACGAACACTGAAGCTTTCTTT. This translates into CASSVTPTNTEAFF. Combining the CDR3 with reference TRBV5-1 and TRBJ1-1 gives the whole variable domain KAGVTQTPRYLIKTRGQQVTLSCSPISGHRSVSWYQQTPGQGLQFLFEYFSETQRNKGNFPGRFSGRQFSNSRSEMNVSTLELGDSALYLCASSVTPTNTEAFFGQGTRLTVV.

This clone was picked up a small number of times. The chain joins TRBV7-8 to TRBJ2-7; 7 nucleotides agree with TRBD1. V lost 5 bases to trimming and J lost 3 bases; unmatched junction nucleotides: 7. Germline V gene data show CDR1 as SGHVS and CDR2 as FQNEAQ. The CDR3 spans 14 residues. This chain's CDR3 is CASSRDRDDYEQYV. The CDR3 DNA reads TGTGCCAGCAGCCGAGACAGGGACGACTACGAGCAGTACGTC.

This clone appeared a single time. This rearrangement joins TRBV5-5 to TRBJ1-2; TRBD1 is a possible D gene (5 bases). The CDR3 is 15 amino acids. V shed 0 bases and J shed 0 bases, with 9 bases lying between them. Germline assignment: CDR1 SGHKS and CDR2 YYEKEE (reference sequence). In DNA, the CDR3 is TGTGCCAGCAGCTTGGCCCAGGGAACTAACTATGGCTACACCTTC. It specifies CASSLAQGTNYGYTF.

This clone was seen only once. V and J are TRBV9 and TRBJ1-2, with 7 positions matching TRBD1. The J segment lost 0 bases and the V segment lost 0 bases, leaving 14 bases of the junction unmatched. Per the germline V gene, CDR1 is SGDLS and CDR2 is YYNGEE. The CDR3 is 19 residues long. The CDR3, as DNA: TGTGCCAGCAGCGTAGCTCCGGGACAGAGTTTCTTAGCTAACTATGGCTACACCTTC. This sequence encodes CASSVAPGQSFLANYGYTF. Using reference TRBV9 and TRBJ1-2 for the parts outside the CDR3, the full variable domain is DSGVTQTPKHLITATGQRVTLRCSPRSGDLSVYWYQQSLDQGLQFLIQYYNGEERAKGNILERFSAQQFPDLHSELNLSSLELGDSALYFCASSVAPGQSFLANYGYTFGSGTRLTVV.

The V and J genes are TRBV28 and TRBJ1-1; no clear D. Germline V lookup: CDR1 MDHEN, CDR2 SYDVKM. The CDR3 has 11 residues. Deletions cut 8 bases from V and 7 bases from J, with 11 bases between. The CDR3 spells CASSLKREAFF. The CDR3 DNA sequence: TGTGCCAGCTCCTTAAAACGTGAAGCTTTCTTT.

DNA of the CDR3: TGTGCCAGCAGTGAAGAGGGGGCAGCTGAAAAACTGTTTTTT. It translates to CASSEEGAAEKLFF. The chain uses TRBV2 and TRBJ1-4, with TRBD1 matching 7 bases. The V gene's germline CDR1 is SNHLY and CDR2 FYNNEI. V was clipped by 1 base and J by 7 bases; unmatched bases: 3. The CDR3 totals 14 residues. Full variable domain (remainder filled in from reference TRBV2 and TRBJ1-4): EPEVTQTPSHQVTQMGQEVILRCVPISNHLYFYWYRQILGQKVEFLVSFYNNEISEKSEIFDDQFSVERPDGSNFTLKIRSTKLEDSAMYFCASSEEGAAEKLFFGSGTQLSVL.

The V call is TRBV6-5, the J call TRBJ2-7; 8 bases fit TRBD1. V dropped 6 bases and J dropped 2; count of bases not matched to a gene: 6. Germline V gives CDR1 MNHEY, CDR2 SVGAGI. The CDR3 runs 14 residues. The CDR3 coding sequence is TGTGCCAGCAGCCGCGGACAGGGAACCTACGAGCAGTACGTC. Protein product: CASSRGQGTYEQYV.

This clone appeared a few times. The chain has TRBV2 and TRBJ1-4, with 10 bases aligning to TRBD1. V lost 7 bases to trimming and J lost 7 bases; unmatched junction nucleotides: 6. This CDR3 region has 14 residues. Germline CDR1 and CDR2: SNHLY and FYNNEI. CDR3 DNA sequence: TGTGCCAGCACGGGACAGGGGCTCGTTGAAAAACTGTTTTTT. Translating it yields CASTGQGLVEKLFF.

The chain recombines TRBV9 with TRBJ2-1; D may be TRBD1 (6 bases). CDR3 length: 16 residues. Germline V gene sequence: CDR1 SGDLS, CDR2 YYNGEE. V lost 0 bases and J 1 base, leaving 11 bases between the germline ends. The CDR3 DNA reads as TGTGCCAGCAGCGTAGTCCCGACAGGTTCCTACAATGAGCAGTTCTTC. It is translated as CASSVVPTGSYNEQFF.

The J gene is TRBJ1-2, the V gene TRBV2; D remains unclear. Germline lookup yields CDR1 SNHLY and CDR2 FYNNEI. This CDR3 is built from 10 residues. Trimming removed 8 bases at V and 3 bases at J, with 4 bases between. The CDR3 DNA reads as TGTGCCAGCGGTCACTATGGCTACACCTTC. Amino acid sequence: CASGHYGYTF. The whole variable domain, filled in from reference TRBV2 and TRBJ1-2, reads EPEVTQTPSHQVTQMGQEVILRCVPISNHLYFYWYRQILGQKVEFLVSFYNNEISEKSEIFDDQFSVERPDGSNFTLKIRSTKLEDSAMYFCASGHYGYTFGSGTRLTVV.

The chain couples TRBV7-9 to TRBJ1-1; D is unresolved. The germline gives CDR1 SEHNR, CDR2 FQNEAQ (reference sequence). This CDR3 is built from 13 residues. V was shortened by 1 base and J by 0 bases, with 3 bases between the two germline ends. CDR3 residues: CASSLDVNTEAFF. CDR3 DNA sequence: TGTGCCAGCAGCTTAGACGTGAACACTGAAGCTTTCTTT.

The chain uses TRBV7-2 and TRBJ2-5, with D unresolved. The CDR3 covers 14 residues. Germline V gene sequence: CDR1 SGHTA, CDR2 FQGNSA. With 1 base removed from V and 4 bases from J, the gap between germline ends came to 10 bases. CDR3 sequence (DNA): TGTGCCAGCAGCTTAGTCTTGGGCGGAGAGACCCAGTACTTC. It translates to CASSLVLGGETQYF.

This clone was counted a few times. This chain uses TRBV3-1 (or the pseudogene TRBV3-2) with TRBJ2-3, with D unclear. This CDR3 spans 15 amino acids. Trimming took 0 bases from V and 0 from J, leaving 7 bases between them. CDR1 LGHDT and CDR2 YNNKEL come from the germline V gene (reference sequence). This chain's CDR3 is CASSQDSTSTDTQYF. CDR3 DNA: TGTGCCAGCAGCCAAGACAGTACTAGCACAGATACGCAGTATTTT.

The chain has TRBV4-3 and TRBJ2-5; D perhaps matches TRBD1 (5 bases). The CDR3 length is 17 residues. Germline CDR1 reads LGHNA; CDR2 reads YSLEER. The ends were cut back, 0 bases at V and 1 base at J, with 15 bases in the middle. This chain's CDR3 is CASSQDNFRATQETQYF. DNA for the CDR3: TGCGCCAGCAGCCAAGATAACTTCAGGGCCACCCAAGAGACCCAGTACTTC.

A single count supports this clone. The chain links TRBV4-3 to TRBJ2-5; 15 bases agree with TRBD2. V shed 4 bases, J shed 5 bases, and the junction held 11 bases outside the gene matches. Germline lookup yields CDR1 LGHNA and CDR2 YSLEER. This CDR3 has 18 residues. The CDR3 spells CASSPGLAGGLRGETQYF. In DNA, the CDR3 is TGCGCCAGCAGCCCGGGACTAGCGGGGGGACTCCGCGGTGAGACCCAGTACTTC.

The chain uses TRBV20-1 and TRBJ1-6, with unresolved D. This CDR3 spans 14 amino acids. Trimming stripped 3 bases from V and 0 bases from J, with 6 bases between. In germline, CDR1 is DFQATT, CDR2 SNEGSKA (reference sequence). CDR3 sequence (DNA): TGCAGTGCTAGTACGAGCTCCTATAATTCACCCCTCCACTTT. It translates to CSASTSSYNSPLHF.

The chain recombines TRBV18 with TRBJ1-3, with D possibly being TRBD1 (5 bases). Trimming stripped 2 bases from V and 0 bases from J, with 11 bases between. The CDR3 is 16 amino acids. Looked up from germline, CDR1 is KGHSH and CDR2 is LQKENI. The CDR3 sequence: CASSPEGLSSGNTIYF. CDR3 bases: TGTGCCAGCTCACCAGAGGGGTTAAGCTCTGGAAACACCATATATTTT.

The V gene is TRBV5-4, the J gene TRBJ2-3; TRBD1 aligns across 9 bases. Trimming at V came to 4 bases and at J to 3 bases, leaving 9 bases not matched to a gene. The CDR3 contains 16 residues. Per the germline V gene, CDR1 is SGHNT and CDR2 is YYREEE (reference sequence). The CDR3, as DNA: TGTGCCAGCAGCCCCCGGGACAGGGAAAGTACAGATACGCAGTATTTT. Its protein product is CASSPRDRESTDTQYF.

This sequence joins TRBV5-6 and TRBJ2-3; the D is unclear. The CDR3 is made up of 15 amino acids. Trimming shortened V by 1 base and J by 3 bases, and 12 bases separated the two germline ends. Germline V gene sequence: CDR1 SGHDT, CDR2 YYEEEE. Here the CDR3 DNA reads TGTGCCAGCAGCTTGAGCCCTGTTGGGACAGATACGCAGTATTTT. Translating it yields CASSLSPVGTDTQYF.

This CDR3 reads CASSPTPGLIYGYTF. The CDR3 region has the DNA TGTGCCAGCAGTCCTACTCCGGGACTAATCTATGGCTACACCTTC. The chain links TRBV2 to TRBJ1-2; D is perhaps TRBD1 (5 bases). V lost 5 bases and J lost 4, with 17 bases in between. CDR3 size: 15 residues. Per germline, CDR1 SNHLY and CDR2 FYNNEI.

This chain uses TRBV7-8 with TRBJ1-6, with unresolved D. Trimming removed 5 bases from V and 5 bases from J, with 16 bases in between. Per germline, CDR1 SGHVS and CDR2 FQNEAQ. CDR3 length equals 16 residues. CDR3 DNA sequence: TGTGCCAGCAGCCCTTATACCAGTTGGAATAATTCACCCCTCCACTTT. It specifies CASSPYTSWNNSPLHF.